This T cell receptor (beta chain) was obtained from a study of T-cell memory formation after mild COVID-19. The study, taken as a whole, reports: The second-wave clones peaking on day 37 were not confirmed as SARS-CoV-2-specific.

On this clonotype: Its specificity is not known.

MiXCR was run by TCRdb on the 5' RACE reads, yielding one entry per CDR3 protein. The sample lists roughly 510,000 distinct CDR3 sequences; approximately 15% were seen once. Source material: PBMCs or a T cell subset sorted from them (not recorded which). This sequence originates from an adult woman who had mild COVID-19 (a few samples of this study predate the infection). Cell type and time point are not known.

CDR3 sequence reads: CASSPKDGDTEAFF. The CDR3 DNA sequence: TGTGCCAGCTCACCAAAGGACGGAGACACTGAAGCTTTCTTT. This rearrangement joins TRBV18 to TRBJ1-1; D not certain. V lost 2 bases and J lost 3, with 10 bases in between. Per the germline V gene, CDR1 is KGHSH and CDR2 is LQKENI. This CDR3 comprises 14 residues.